This TCR beta chain appears in the sequencing data of a study of early T cells in non-severe SARS-CoV-2 infection. Across the whole study: Alpha and beta chains were unpaired, from unsorted whole-blood bulk RNA. Study-wide points: Database matching using VDJdb favored anti-spike CD8 responses, with private and CD4 specificities left missing.

This clonotype was observed a few times. Its antigen remains unidentified. CDR1 SGHTA and CDR2 FQGTGA come from the germline V gene. With 4 bases removed from V and 4 bases from J, the gap between germline ends came to 13 bases. The CDR3 has 14 residues. cDNA molecules, individually, were tagged with unique molecular identifiers. TCRdb reanalysed the 5' RACE reads using MiXCR and keeps one entry per CDR3 protein. The table has around 33,000 distinct CDR3 sequences, around 7% seen once. The receptor was isolated from an adult who was a healthcare worker with PCR-confirmed SARS-CoV-2 infection or an uninfected control (not recorded which). The sequencing sample was made of whole blood. The rearrangement links TRBV7-3 to TRBJ1-1; unclear D gene. The CDR3 nucleotides are TGTGCCAGCAGCTCCGGACCGGGGATCACTGAAGCTTTCTTT. Its translation: CASSSGPGITEAFF. The full variable domain, its missing parts supplied by reference TRBV7-3 and TRBJ1-1, is GAGVSQTPSNKVTEKGKYVELRCDPISGHTALYWYRQSLGQGPEFLIYFQGTGAADDSGLPNDRFFAVRPEGSVSTLKIQRTERGDSAVYLCASSSGPGITEAFFGQGTRLTVV.